These 8 T cell receptor beta chains were sequenced from one sample in a study of T cells in Graves' hyperthyroidism and ophthalmopathy. RNA transcripts provided the source from which TCR beta CDR3 regions were amplified. TCR CDR3 underwent first-round RT-PCR with the HTBI primer set. TCRdb reprocessed the multiplex PCR reads with MiXCR, giving one entry per CDR3 protein. Among 250,000 to 300,000 distinct CDR3 sequences listed, 14% to 15% were seen once. The specimen was blood. The receptors stem from a woman between 40 and 50 years old with Graves' hyperthyroidism that later progressed to Graves' ophthalmopathy.

This clonotype was seen ten or more times. This rearrangement joins TRBV11-2 to TRBJ1-1, with D possibly being TRBD1 (5 bases). The germline V gene encodes CDR1 SGHAT and CDR2 FQNNGV. The CDR3 consists of 16 residues. V lost 0 bases, J lost 4 bases, and 15 bases lay in between. The CDR3 is CASSLDQGGVATEAFF. The CDR3 DNA reads TGTGCCAGCAGCTTAGATCAGGGTGGGGTGGCCACTGAAGCTTTCTTT.

Of note for this clonotype: The conserved final phenylalanine or tryptophan is absent from the CDR3, which likely points to a read error. V usage is TRBV7-9 and J usage is TRBJ2-1, with TRBD2 identical over 16 bases. V gave up 5 bases and J gave up 4 bases; unmatched junction bases: 23. The length of the CDR3 is 23 residues. Germline V gene lookup returns CDR1 SEHNR and CDR2 FQNEAQ (reference sequence). The CDR3: CASSALGGSGTSGRARGYNEQFL. In nucleotides, the CDR3 is TGTGCCAGCAGCGCCTTAGGGGGTTCCGGGACTAGCGGGAGGGCCAGGGGTTACAATGAGCAGTTCCTC.

The table lists this clonotype with many counts. A junction end diverges from the germline sequence, so it may reflect a read error. CDR3 nucleotides: TGCAGTGCTGGAGACCAGGACGTCACAGATACGCAGTATTTT. Protein: CSAGDQDVTDTQYF. The chain has TRBV20-1 and TRBJ2-3; the D is unclear. Germline V gene data show CDR1 as DFQATT and CDR2 as SNEGSKA (reference sequence). The CDR3 contains 14 residues.

This clonotype came up many times. The CDR3 sequence is CASSSTSGRARNEQFF. CDR3 sequence (DNA): TGTGCCAGCAGTTCTACTAGCGGGAGGGCGCGGAATGAGCAGTTCTTC. V gene TRBV25-1 combines with J gene TRBJ2-1, with TRBD2 identical over 13 bases. The V segment lost 5 bases and the J segment 7 bases; nucleotides outside the gene matches: 8. This CDR3 contains 16 residues. Germline CDR1 MGHDK, CDR2 SYGVNS.

This clonotype has just a few counts. For the CDR3, the DNA is TGTGCCAGCAGCGTAGTCCAGGGAAAAGAAGCTTTCTTT. Translated: CASSVVQGKEAFF. The chain employs TRBV9 and TRBJ1-1; TRBD1 might be the D (5 bases). The germline V and J ends were trimmed by 0 bases and 8 bases, with 11 bases remaining between them. This CDR3 has 13 amino acids. Germline V CDR1 and CDR2: SGDLS, YYNGEE.

This clonotype was recorded at least ten times. The CDR3 DNA reads as TGTGCCAGCAGCTTGGAGAAGATGTCTATCAGCTCCTACAATGAGCAGTTCTTC. This encodes CASSLEKMSISSYNEQFF. The chain links TRBV5-6 to TRBJ2-1; D unclear. V was pared by 0 bases and J by 0 bases, with 16 bases between. CDR3 length: 18 residues. CDR1 and CDR2 from the germline V gene are SGHDT and YYEEEE.

This clonotype was seen ten or more times. This chain joins TRBV3-1 and TRBJ2-7, with 14 bases lining up with TRBD2. Germline values: CDR1 LGHDT, CDR2 YNNKEL (reference sequence). V was clipped by 3 bases and J by 5 bases; unmatched bases: 0. The CDR3 runs 14 residues. The CDR3: CASSQGLAGDEQYF. CDR3 nucleotide sequence: TGTGCCAGCAGCCAGGGACTAGCGGGAGACGAGCAGTACTTC.

This clonotype was detected many times. The gene calls are TRBV4-1 and TRBJ2-3; maybe TRBD1 (6 bases). V was trimmed by 1 base and J by 0 bases, leaving 14 bases between them. The CDR3 consists of 17 residues. CDR1 and CDR2 (germline): MGHRA, YSYEKL. The CDR3 DNA is TGCGCCAGCAGCCAAGTTGGGGGCCGGCTAAGCACAGATACGCAGTATTTT. The encoded protein is CASSQVGGRLSTDTQYF.